The entry below describes one TCR beta chain. TCRdb itself ran the RT-PCR reads through MiXCR, one entry per CDR3 protein. The table shows approximately 720,000 distinct CDR3 sequences, with over 12% occurring only once. The CDR3 is 12 amino acids. The V gene's germline CDR1 is SQVTM and CDR2 ANQGSEA. V gave up 7 bases and J gave up 4 bases, with 12 bases separating them. The rearrangement joins TRBV29-1 to TRBJ2-3; a weak D match, TRBD1 (6 bases). This TCR came from a female donor in good health, serving as a healthy control. The sample consisted of memory CD4+ T cells from blood. The CDR3 is CSALQGSDTQYF. CDR3 nucleotides: TGCAGCGCCCTACAGGGATCAGATACGCAGTATTTT.